Each of the 29 T cell receptor beta chains below was sequenced from the same sample in a study of cytomegalovirus exposure and HLA in healthy donors (dated by TCRdb to about 2017). Library generation was performed with the immunoSEQ multiplex PCR assay. A mixture of 60 forward primers for TCR Vbeta segments and 13 reverse primers for TCR Jbeta segments was used in the multiplex PCR. This is the immuneACCESS table as TCRdb keeps it, with only in-frame sequences that have V and J called. A part of the clones is gone; compared with another copy, unresolved V genes explain less than half, and the rest is unexplained. The sample data list roughly 230,000 clones, and nearly 95% of these were observed just once. Jointly, the top ten make up 1.5% to 2% of the sample. The specimen sequenced was PBMCs. The receptors here all came from a girl aged 2 to 9 in good health and CMV-seronegative.

Of note for this clone: This sample also contains other DNA sequences that code for the same CDR3. The CDR3 coding sequence is TGTGCCAGCAGTTACCTGGCGGGCAATCAGCCCCAGCATTTT. Amino acids: CASSYLAGNQPQHF. The chain recombines TRBV6-6 with TRBJ1-5; unclear D gene. Germline lookup yields CDR1 MNHNY and CDR2 SVGAGI (reference sequence). Trimming took 2 bases from V and 2 from J, leaving 7 bases between them. CDR3 size: 14 residues.

About this clone itself: This sample also contains other DNA sequences that code for the same CDR3. The genes are TRBV7-9 and TRBJ2-7; no clear D gene. CDR1 and CDR2 from the germline V gene are SEHNR and FQNEAQ (reference sequence). The CDR3 runs 13 residues. The V end lost 1 base, the J end lost 0 bases, and 4 bases lay between the germline ends. Here the CDR3 DNA reads TGTGCCAGCAGCTTAGACAGCTCCTACGAGCAGTACTTC. Translating gives CASSLDSSYEQYF.

This rearrangement joins TRBV2 to TRBJ2-7, with D possibly TRBD1 on 6 matching bases. V lost 4 bases, J lost 2 bases, and 15 bases lay in between. The length of the CDR3 is 15 residues. The germline CDR1 and CDR2 sequences are SNHLY and FYNNEI. The CDR3 DNA reads TGTGCCAGCAGTGTTAGAGGGGGTAACCCCTACGAGCAGTACTTC. Protein: CASSVRGGNPYEQYF.

The rearrangement uses TRBV11-1 and TRBJ2-7, with a possible D match to TRBD1 (6 bases). Germline V gene data show CDR1 as SGHAT and CDR2 as FQDESV (reference sequence). The germline V and J ends were trimmed by 5 bases and 2 bases, with 13 bases remaining between them. The CDR3 runs to 14 residues. The DNA for the CDR3 is TGTGCCAGCAGCCCGCGACAGGAGGCCTACGAGCAGTACTTC. It is translated as CASSPRQEAYEQYF.

This chain links TRBV2 with TRBJ1-2, with D hard to call. CDR3 size: 14 residues. The germline V gene encodes CDR1 SNHLY and CDR2 FYNNEI. V shed 1 base and J shed 1 base, with 7 bases lying between them. CDR3 region: CASSEEHGNYGYTF. DNA of the CDR3: TGTGCCAGCAGTGAAGAGCACGGTAACTATGGCTACACCTTC.

As DNA, the CDR3 is TGTGCCAGCAGGTACCGGGGGAACGGACTAGCAGCCGGGGAGCTGTTTTTT. This encodes CASRYRGNGLAAGELFF. The V gene is TRBV21-1, the J gene TRBJ2-2; the table's D call of TRBD2 was not tested on the DNA. TRBV21-1 corresponds to a pseudogene. The CDR3 is 17 amino acids.

This clone showed up just once. The chain joins TRBV7-3 to TRBJ1-2; 7 positions match TRBD1. Germline values: CDR1 SGHTA, CDR2 FQGTGA. V shed 6 bases and J 7 bases; nucleotides not matched to a gene: 11. The CDR3 is 14 amino acids. This CDR3 reads CASSLAGTESGYTF. CDR3 coding DNA: TGTGCCAGCAGTCTTGCCGGGACAGAATCTGGCTACACCTTC.

The rearrangement joins TRBV9 to TRBJ2-3, with D maybe TRBD1 (5 bases). The germline gives CDR1 SGDLS, CDR2 YYNGEE. This CDR3 has 16 residues. V lost 4 bases to trimming and J lost 0 bases, with 15 bases between them. This CDR3 reads CASSFRGGSSTDTQYF. The CDR3, as DNA: TGTGCCAGCAGCTTTAGGGGCGGTTCCAGCACAGATACGCAGTATTTT.

This sequence joins TRBV7-6 and TRBJ2-7, with a weak D call TRBD2 (5 bases). Trimming removed 6 bases from V and 1 base from J, with 10 bases in between. Germline V CDR1 and CDR2: SGHVS, FNYEAQ. There are 13 residues in the CDR3. The CDR3 loop is CASSFGLSYEQYF. DNA for the CDR3: TGTGCCAGCAGTTTCGGACTTTCCTACGAGCAGTACTTC. The full variable domain, with the rest looked up from reference TRBV7-6 and TRBJ2-7, is GAGVSQSPRYKVTKRGQDVALRCDPISGHVSLYWYRQALGQGPEFLTYFNYEAQQDKSGLPNDRFSAERPEGSISTLTIQRTEQRDSAMYRCASSFGLSYEQYFGPGTRLTVT.

This clone was picked up one time. This chain connects TRBV18 to TRBJ1-2, with unresolved D. Germline CDR1 reads KGHSH; CDR2 reads LQKENI. The CDR3 has 15 residues. The germline V and J ends were trimmed by 2 bases and 3 bases, with 13 bases remaining between them. DNA for the CDR3: TGTGCCAGCTCACCAACATCAGGCGGGGACTATGGCTACACCTTC. As protein: CASSPTSGGDYGYTF.

The rearrangement joins TRBV2 to TRBJ1-5; TRBD1 matches at 8 bases. The J segment lost 1 base and the V segment lost 6 bases, leaving 2 bases of the junction unmatched. The germline CDR1 and CDR2 sequences are SNHLY and FYNNEI. The CDR3 sequence is 14 residues long. CDR3 amino acids: CASSYRGSNQPQHF. The CDR3 bases are TGTGCCAGCAGCTACAGGGGGAGCAATCAGCCCCAGCATTTT.

V and J are TRBV5-1 and TRBJ2-5, with TRBD2 identical over 10 bases. Germline V gives CDR1 SGHRS, CDR2 YFSETQ. V dropped 0 bases and J dropped 2; count of bases not matched to a gene: 1. The CDR3 loop spans 15 amino acids. The CDR3 DNA is TGCGCCAGCAGCTTGGGGACTAGCGGACAAGAGACCCAGTACTTC. This sequence encodes CASSLGTSGQETQYF.

This clone was observed a few times. Other DNA sequences in the same sample also yield this CDR3. The chain carries TRBV19 and TRBJ2-7; no firm D call. The germline gives CDR1 LNHDA, CDR2 SQIVND (reference sequence). The CDR3 extends over 11 amino acids. The V and J ends lost 4 bases and 3 bases respectively, with 4 bases between them. CDR3 sequence: CASSTGYEQYF. CDR3 DNA: TGTGCCAGTAGTACCGGCTACGAGCAGTACTTC.

This clone was picked up a small number of times. V and J are TRBV5-6 and TRBJ2-1, with 12 positions matching TRBD1. The V gene's germline CDR1 is SGHDT and CDR2 YYEEEE. The length of the CDR3 is 16 residues. The ends lost 0 bases at V and 7 bases at J; junction bases unmatched: 5. In nucleotides, the CDR3 is TGTGCCAGCAGCTTGGGTTCGGGACAGGGGGCAAATGAGCAGTTCTTC. Translation: CASSLGSGQGANEQFF.

The chain is built from TRBV11-2 and TRBJ2-3, with 9 bases fitting TRBD1. V dropped 5 bases and J dropped 2; count of bases not matched to a gene: 11. The CDR3 is 17 amino acids. Germline CDR1 SGHAT, CDR2 FQNNGV. The CDR3: CASSHHVGDRVTDTQYF. DNA of the CDR3: TGTGCCAGCAGCCACCATGTAGGGGACAGGGTCACAGATACGCAGTATTTT.

The chain has TRBV27 and TRBJ2-7; the match to TRBD2 covers 7 bases. After removal of 6 bases from V and 4 bases from J, the junction contained 18 bases not matched to a gene. Germline assignment: CDR1 MNHEY and CDR2 SMNVEV (reference sequence). The CDR3 length is 17 residues. The CDR3 region has the DNA TGTGCCAGCAGCCCCAGATTGCGGGGGATAGGCCGTTACGAGCAGTACTTC. This translates into CASSPRLRGIGRYEQYF.

This clone occurred once. V and J are TRBV5-1 and TRBJ1-6, with unresolved D. In germline, CDR1 is SGHRS, CDR2 YFSETQ. CDR3 length: 15 amino acids. Trimming took off 0 bases at V and 8 bases at J, with 12 bases between the two ends. CDR3 in amino acids: CASSLGGLDYSPLHF. The CDR3 DNA is TGCGCCAGCAGCTTGGGCGGCCTCGACTATTCACCCCTCCACTTT.

The chain couples TRBV27 to TRBJ1-5; no clear D gene. Germline V gene lookup returns CDR1 MNHEY and CDR2 SMNVEV (reference sequence). The CDR3 runs 13 residues. V dropped 3 bases and J dropped 2 bases, with 5 bases sitting between them. The CDR3 loop reads CASSFYGNQPQHF. As DNA, the CDR3 is TGTGCCAGCAGTTTCTATGGCAATCAGCCCCAGCATTTT.

Only a few counts were recorded for this clone. The rearrangement uses TRBV11-2 and TRBJ1-1, with a tentative D call TRBD1 (6 bases). CDR1 and CDR2 from the germline V gene are SGHAT and FQNNGV. With 0 bases removed from V and 3 bases from J, the gap between germline ends came to 11 bases. The CDR3 has 15 amino acids. The CDR3 sequence: CASSLDARGDTEAFF. The CDR3 coding sequence is TGTGCCAGCAGCTTAGATGCCAGGGGCGACACTGAAGCTTTCTTT.

This CDR3 reads CASSLLGGPGYEQYF. The DNA of the CDR3 is TGTGCCAGCAGTTTACTGGGCGGGCCCGGCTACGAGCAGTACTTC. The chain uses TRBV27 and TRBJ2-7; possibly TRBD2 for D (5 bases). CDR3 length equals 15 residues. V lost 2 bases and J 3 bases, leaving 14 bases between the germline ends. The V gene's germline CDR1 is MNHEY and CDR2 SMNVEV (reference sequence).

For the CDR3, the DNA is TGTGCCACCGAAGGACAGGTTGGGAACACTGAAGCTTTCTTT. Its translation is CATEGQVGNTEAFF. This chain uses TRBV6-6 with TRBJ1-1, with TRBD1 matching over 7 bases. J was trimmed by 1 base and V by 10 bases; bases with no gene match: 9. The CDR3 is made up of 14 amino acids. From germline, CDR1 is MNHNY and CDR2 SVGAGI (reference sequence).

This clone was seen only once. The sample carries other DNA sequences with the same CDR3. V gene TRBV5-6 combines with J gene TRBJ2-5, with 11 bases matching TRBD2. CDR3 length equals 15 residues. Germline loops: CDR1 SGHDT, CDR2 YYEEEE. Trimming cost V 4 bases and J 5 bases; bases outside gene matches: 7. Written as DNA, the CDR3 is TGTGCCAGCAGCCAACTCCCTAGCGGGAGGGAGACCCAGTACTTC. This sequence encodes CASSQLPSGRETQYF. The entire variable domain, with the rest obtained from reference TRBV5-6 and TRBJ2-5, is as follows: DAGVTQSPTHLIKTRGQQVTLRCSPKSGHDTVSWYQQALGQGPQFIFQYYEEEERQRGNFPDRFSGHQFPNYSSELNVNALLLGDSALYLCASSQLPSGRETQYFGPGTRLLVL.

The chain links TRBV5-1 to TRBJ1-4; 9 bases match TRBD1. Germline V gives CDR1 SGHRS, CDR2 YFSETQ. There are 17 residues in the CDR3. The junction had 16 bases not matched to a gene; V was cut back by 6 bases and J by 7 bases. Here the CDR3 DNA reads TGCGCCAGCACCCCGGGACAGGGACTTTCCTTTGGTGAAAAACTGTTTTTT. It is translated as CASTPGQGLSFGEKLFF. The variable domain in full, with the rest retrieved from reference TRBV5-1 and TRBJ1-4, is KAGVTQTPRYLIKTRGQQVTLSCSPISGHRSVSWYQQTPGQGLQFLFEYFSETQRNKGNFPGRFSGRQFSNSRSEMNVSTLELGDSALYLCASTPGQGLSFGEKLFFGSGTQLSVL.

The J gene is TRBJ2-7, the V gene TRBV19; 8 nucleotides agree with TRBD1. This CDR3 is 16 amino acids long. In germline, CDR1 is LNHDA, CDR2 SQIVND (reference sequence). Germline trimming cut 5 bases from V and 1 base from J; bases unmatched to any gene: 10. The DNA for the CDR3 is TGTGCCAGTAGTTCCTTCGACAGGGGACGATCCTACGAGCAGTACTTC. As protein: CASSSFDRGRSYEQYF. Looking up the rest from reference TRBV19 and TRBJ2-7 gives the full variable domain: DGGITQSPKYLFRKEGQNVTLSCEQNLNHDAMYWYRQDPGQGLRLIYYSQIVNDFQKGDIAEGYSVSREKKESFPLTVTSAQKNPTAFYLCASSSFDRGRSYEQYFGPGTRLTVT.

This chain links TRBV5-1 with TRBJ2-2, with 9 bases that match TRBD1. This CDR3 is 15 amino acids long. With V trimmed by 4 bases and J by 0 bases, 1 base remained unmatched. The germline CDR1 and CDR2 sequences are SGHRS and YFSETQ. The CDR3 DNA reads TGCGCCAGCAGCGGACAGGGGACGAACACCGGGGAGCTGTTTTTT. Its protein is CASSGQGTNTGELFF.

The V call is TRBV6-1, the J call TRBJ2-7; 7 bases fit TRBD2. The germline V gene encodes CDR1 MNHNS and CDR2 SASEGT. The V segment lost 6 bases and the J segment 1 base; nucleotides outside the gene matches: 9. This CDR3 comprises 15 residues. CDR3 sequence reads: CASSPQWEGSYEQYF. CDR3 DNA sequence: TGTGCCAGCAGCCCCCAATGGGAGGGGTCCTACGAGCAGTACTTC.

The chain carries TRBV7-9 and TRBJ1-1; perhaps TRBD1 as D (5 bases). The CDR3 runs 14 residues. Trimming took 0 bases from V and 4 from J, leaving 9 bases between them. Germline CDR1 is SEHNR and CDR2 is FQNEAQ (reference sequence). The CDR3 nucleotides are TGTGCCAGCAGCTTAGCACCCGGGGGCACTGAAGCTTTCTTT. Protein sequence: CASSLAPGGTEAFF.

The V call is TRBV7-9, the J call TRBJ2-5, with TRBD1 identical over 9 bases. This CDR3 spans 18 amino acids. V shed 1 base, J shed 3 bases, and the junction held 12 bases outside the gene matches. Looked up from germline, CDR1 is SEHNR and CDR2 is FQNEAQ (reference sequence). The CDR3 coding sequence is TGTGCCAGCAGCTTAGTCGGTAGCGGACAGGGGACAAAAGAGACCCAGTACTTC. As protein: CASSLVGSGQGTKETQYF. The full variable domain, rest sourced from reference TRBV7-9 and TRBJ2-5, is DTGVSQNPRHKITKRGQNVTFRCDPISEHNRLYWYRQTLGQGPEFLTYFQNEAQLEKSRLLSDRFSAERPKGSFSTLEIQRTEQGDSAMYLCASSLVGSGQGTKETQYFGPGTRLLVL.

The chain is built from TRBV9 and TRBJ2-3; D is ambiguous. Per the germline V gene, CDR1 is SGDLS and CDR2 is YYNGEE. With 0 bases removed from V and 6 bases from J, the gap between germline ends came to 8 bases. This CDR3 contains 13 residues. The chain's CDR3 is CASSVGRVDTQYF. The CDR3 bases are TGTGCCAGCAGCGTAGGTCGGGTGGATACGCAGTATTTT. Full variable domain (rest looked up from reference TRBV9 and TRBJ2-3): DSGVTQTPKHLITATGQRVTLRCSPRSGDLSVYWYQQSLDQGLQFLIQYYNGEERAKGNILERFSAQQFPDLHSELNLSSLELGDSALYFCASSVGRVDTQYFGPGTRLTVL.